This T cell receptor beta chain was captured in a study of cytomegalovirus exposure and HLA in healthy donors. Study conclusions and caveats: 150 or so TCR beta chains were listed as cytomegalovirus-associated. Across all donors, roughly uniform sequencing depth was an assumption of the presence/absence analyses. What a later analysis reportedly showed was that an Asian-associated ancestry cluster had fewer N-insertions than the 666-donor mean.

13 Jbeta primers and 60 Vbeta primers were used for the PCR. Only in-frame clones appear in the TCRdb table, and some are missing; sequencing was by immunoSEQ multiplex PCR. The repertoire holds under 130,000 clones, with around two thirds as singletons. Remarks on this clone: The target antigen is unknown.

V lost 4 bases and J lost 13, with 19 bases in between. The CDR3 loop spans 14 amino acids. Germline V gene sequence: CDR1 SGHDN, CDR2 FVKESK. This clonotype was sampled from a woman aged 45-60 years in good health and CMV-seronegative. This sequence joins TRBV14 and TRBJ1-4; no reliable D call. The sequenced sample consisted of PBMCs. For the CDR3, the DNA is TGTGCCAGCAGCCTCGGGAAGGGAGTGAAAAGACTGTTTTTT. Its translation is CASSLGKGVKRLFF.